The 30 T cell receptor beta chains given below trace back to one sample, sequenced in a study of CD8+ T cells in alopecia areata. RNA extraction and reverse transcription yielded cDNA as sequencing template. Libraries were prepared by immunoSEQ multiplex PCR; TCRdb keeps only in-frame clonotypes and omits some of them. The sample lists over 150,000 clones, roughly 59% occurring once. The starting material was CD4+ T cells sorted from blood, obtained at week 0. The receptors derive from a human donor with alopecia areata.

The rearrangement uses TRBV29-1 and TRBJ2-1, with 13 nucleotides matching TRBD2. Germline V lookup: CDR1 SQVTM, CDR2 ANQGSEA. Trimming cost V 3 bases and J 4 bases; bases outside gene matches: 3. The CDR3 covers 15 residues. The CDR3 nucleotides are TGCAGCGTTGAGGGGACTAGCGGGATGTACAATGAGCAGTTCTTC. Translation gives CSVEGTSGMYNEQFF.

The V call is TRBV15, the J call TRBJ1-2; 11 bases are shared with TRBD1. CDR1 is LNHNV, CDR2 YYDKDF, per germline (reference sequence). The CDR3 runs to 15 residues. The V gene end was trimmed by 0 bases and the J gene end by 8 bases; junction bases not matched to a gene: 5. CDR3: CATSRDIGQGAGYTF. The CDR3 coding sequence is TGTGCCACCAGCAGAGATATCGGACAGGGGGCCGGCTACACCTTC.

The rearrangement joins TRBV29-1 to TRBJ1-4; 10 bases match TRBD1. Germline V gene lookup returns CDR1 SQVTM and CDR2 ANQGSEA. The CDR3 has 13 amino acids. V lost 7 bases, J lost 5 bases, and 4 bases stayed unmatched. CDR3 DNA sequence: TGCAGCGCTCTGGGACAGGGGAATGAAAAACTGTTTTTT. Translating it yields CSALGQGNEKLFF.

The V gene is TRBV27, the J gene TRBJ2-1; TRBD1 agrees at 7 bases. The CDR3 covers 17 residues. CDR1 and CDR2 (germline): MNHEY, SMNVEV (reference sequence). V trimming: 0 bases; J trimming: 5 bases; junction bases outside the gene matches: 10. The CDR3 DNA sequence: TGTGCCAGCAGTTTATCTTTACGGGACAGATACCACAATGAGCAGTTCTTC. Amino acids: CASSLSLRDRYHNEQFF.

V gene TRBV30 combines with J gene TRBJ2-7; no firm D call. The germline CDR1 and CDR2 sequences are GTSNPN and SVGIG (reference sequence). Trimming took off 3 bases at V and 2 bases at J, with 14 bases between the two ends. The CDR3 has 14 residues. Written as DNA, the CDR3 is TGTGCCTGGAGCTGGGAAGGGTCAGCCTACGAGCAGTACTTC. This gives the protein CAWSWEGSAYEQYF. Full variable domain (remainder filled in from reference TRBV30 and TRBJ2-7): SQTIHQWPATLVQPVGSPLSLECTVEGTSNPNLYWYRQAAGRGLQLLFYSVGIGQISSEVPQNLSASRPQDRQFILSSKKLLLSDSGFYLCAWSWEGSAYEQYFGPGTRLTVT.

This chain uses TRBV30 with TRBJ1-6; TRBD1 matches 8 bases. This CDR3 spans 13 amino acids. Germline-derived CDR1 and CDR2 are GTSNPN and SVGIG (reference sequence). V lost 5 bases to trimming and J lost 6 bases; unmatched junction nucleotides: 3. The CDR3 DNA follows: TGTGCCTGGGTGGACAGGGTTAATTCACCCCTCCACTTT. Amino acid sequence: CAWVDRVNSPLHF.

As for this clone: One junction end does not reproduce the germline sequence, and a read error may be involved. The chain has TRBV29-1 and TRBJ2-1; D gene ambiguous. CDR1 and CDR2 from the germline V gene are SQVTM and ANQGSEA. This CDR3 comprises 10 residues. CDR3: CSVIYDEQFF. CDR3 nucleotides: TGCAGCGTTATCTACGATGAGCAGTTCTTC.

About this clone: A read error may account for a junction end that differs from germline. The chain uses TRBV6-1 and TRBJ1-2; D is unresolved. Germline lookup yields CDR1 MNHNS and CDR2 SASEGT. CDR3 length: 13 residues. The CDR3 DNA is TGTGCCAGCAGTGAAGGCGGTTACTATGACTACACCTTC. As protein: CASSEGGYYDYTF.

The rearrangement joins TRBV15 to TRBJ2-5, with TRBD1 matching over 7 bases. This CDR3 has 15 residues. Germline CDR1 LNHNV, CDR2 YYDKDF (reference sequence). With V trimmed by 0 bases and J by 2 bases, 3 bases remained unmatched. The CDR3 loop reads CATSRDPGQQETQYF. The CDR3 nucleotides read TGTGCCACCAGCAGAGATCCGGGACAGCAAGAGACCCAGTACTTC.

The V call is TRBV4-3, the J call TRBJ1-1, with D tentatively TRBD1 (6 bases). V was clipped by 4 bases and J by 2 bases, with 8 bases between them. Per the germline V gene, CDR1 is LGHNA and CDR2 is YSLEER. The CDR3 is 13 residues long. Here the CDR3 DNA reads TGCGCCAGCAGCCGGACAGCAAACACTGAAGCTTTCTTT. Translated, it gives CASSRTANTEAFF.

The chain couples TRBV7-6 to TRBJ2-1, with 14 nucleotides matching TRBD2. The germline V gene encodes CDR1 SGHVS and CDR2 FNYEAQ. V shed 0 bases and J 6 bases; nucleotides not matched to a gene: 4. The CDR3 loop spans 17 amino acids. This chain's CDR3 is CASSLAGLAGVSNEQFF. The DNA for the CDR3 is TGTGCCAGCAGCTTAGCGGGACTAGCGGGGGTTTCCAATGAGCAGTTCTTC. Based on the CDR3 plus reference TRBV7-6 and TRBJ2-1, the full variable domain is GAGVSQSPRYKVTKRGQDVALRCDPISGHVSLYWYRQALGQGPEFLTYFNYEAQQDKSGLPNDRFSAERPEGSISTLTIQRTEQRDSAMYRCASSLAGLAGVSNEQFFGPGTRLTVL.

The sample holds one count of this clone. CDR3 region: CASSPNGYYGYTF. In nucleotides, the CDR3 is TGTGCCAGCTCACCAAACGGGTACTATGGCTACACCTTC. The chain combines TRBV18 with TRBJ1-2; the D is unclear. The CDR3 sequence is 13 residues long. Germline values: CDR1 KGHSH, CDR2 LQKENI. V dropped 2 bases and J dropped 3 bases, with 7 bases sitting between them.

In regard to this clone: A junction boundary mismatches the germline segment, possibly from a read error. The same CDR3 also results from other DNA sequences found in this sample. The J gene is TRBJ1-1, the V gene TRBV29-1; no definite D call. Germline assignment: CDR1 SQVTM and CDR2 ANQGSEA. The CDR3 sequence is 10 residues long. CDR3 sequence (DNA): TGCAGCGTTGACCACACAGAAGCTTTCTTT. Amino acid sequence: CSVDHTEAFF.

The rearrangement joins TRBV5-6 to TRBJ1-2; 7 bases match TRBD1. Germline V lookup: CDR1 SGHDT, CDR2 YYEEEE. V lost 4 bases, J lost 3 bases, and 6 bases stayed unmatched. The CDR3 is 14 amino acids. This chain's CDR3 is CASSIQGMDYGYTF. In DNA form, the CDR3 reads TGTGCCAGCAGCATACAGGGGATGGACTATGGCTACACCTTC.

This clone was seen only a few times. The chain employs TRBV19 and TRBJ1-2, with D possibly being TRBD1 (5 bases). Deletions cut 6 bases from V and 8 bases from J, with 19 bases between. CDR3 size: 14 residues. Germline V gives CDR1 LNHDA, CDR2 SQIVND (reference sequence). The CDR3 region is CASSPGVRVSGYTF. The CDR3 DNA follows: TGTGCCAGTAGCCCGGGCGTCAGGGTGTCCGGCTACACCTTC.

This clone was seen just once. The chain is built from TRBV4-3 and TRBJ1-1; a possible D gene is TRBD1 (5 bases). CDR3 length equals 15 residues. CDR1 and CDR2 from the germline V gene are LGHNA and YSLEER. V gave up 1 base and J gave up 7 bases, with 16 bases separating them. The CDR3 is CASSQGVAGRNEAFF. The DNA for the CDR3 is TGCGCCAGCAGCCAAGGAGTAGCAGGGAGGAATGAAGCTTTCTTT.

This clone was observed a handful of times. The chain recombines TRBV5-1 with TRBJ2-5, with TRBD1 matching over 7 bases. With V trimmed by 3 bases and J by 3 bases, 5 bases remained unmatched. Germline CDR1 reads SGHRS; CDR2 reads YFSETQ. This CDR3 is 14 amino acids long. CDR3 amino acids: CASSSRDSKETQYF. The CDR3, as DNA: TGCGCCAGCAGCTCCCGGGACAGCAAAGAGACCCAGTACTTC. Full variable domain (outside the CDR3, taken from reference TRBV5-1 and TRBJ2-5): KAGVTQTPRYLIKTRGQQVTLSCSPISGHRSVSWYQQTPGQGLQFLFEYFSETQRNKGNFPGRFSGRQFSNSRSEMNVSTLELGDSALYLCASSSRDSKETQYFGPGTRLLVL.

There are a few counts of this clone. The J gene is TRBJ2-7, the V gene TRBV5-6; 8 positions match TRBD2. The CDR3 runs to 13 residues. Germline assignment: CDR1 SGHDT and CDR2 YYEEEE. V trimming: 4 bases; J trimming: 6 bases; junction bases outside the gene matches: 6. CDR3 loop: CASSNGRAAEQYF. CDR3 nucleotides: TGTGCCAGCAGCAACGGGAGGGCGGCCGAGCAGTACTTC.

The V call is TRBV29-1, the J call TRBJ1-2; TRBD1 agrees at 8 bases. Germline CDR1 and CDR2: SQVTM and ANQGSEA. The CDR3 is 13 residues long. V was pared by 0 bases and J by 7 bases, with 4 bases of the junction left unmatched. CDR3 bases: TGCAGCGTTGAAGATCAGGGGGCGGGTGGCTACACCTTC. Residues: CSVEDQGAGGYTF. The entire variable domain, with the rest obtained from reference TRBV29-1 and TRBJ1-2, is as follows: SAVISQKPSRDICQRGTSLTIQCQVDSQVTMMFWYRQQPGQSLTLIATANQGSEATYESGFVIDKFPISRPNLTFSTLTVSNMSPEDSSIYLCSVEDQGAGGYTFGSGTRLTVV.

This clone has just a few counts. The chain combines TRBV2 with TRBJ1-2; no definite D call. The CDR3 covers 13 residues. Germline V gene lookup returns CDR1 SNHLY and CDR2 FYNNEI. Trimming cost V 8 bases and J 3 bases, with 13 bases left between them. The CDR3 is CASSQASYYGYTF. The CDR3 coding sequence is TGTGCCAGCTCTCAGGCTTCCTACTATGGCTACACCTTC.

This clone was detected a few times. This rearrangement joins TRBV5-6 to TRBJ2-2; D not resolved. Trimming took 4 bases from V and 1 from J, leaving 5 bases between them. Germline CDR1 is SGHDT and CDR2 is YYEEEE. This CDR3 spans 13 amino acids. CDR3 DNA: TGTGCCAGCAGCACAATGAACACCGGGGAGCTGTTTTTT. Amino acid sequence: CASSTMNTGELFF.

The genes are TRBV9 and TRBJ2-4, with 7 positions matching TRBD2. This CDR3 has 16 residues. Germline V lookup: CDR1 SGDLS, CDR2 YYNGEE. Losses at the gene ends were 0 bases for V and 1 base for J; bases not matched to a gene: 4. The DNA for the CDR3 is TGTGCCAGCAGCGTAGACGCCGGGGGGGCCAAAAACATTCAGTACTTC. This translates into CASSVDAGGAKNIQYF.

This rearrangement joins TRBV14 to TRBJ1-2; 7 bases line up with TRBD1. Germline-derived CDR1 and CDR2 are SGHDN and FVKESK. With 1 base clipped from V and 4 bases from J, the junction kept 9 bases outside the gene matches. The CDR3 is 16 residues long. The CDR3 DNA reads as TGTGCCAGCAGCCAAGTCGGGCTGGGACAGCGCTATGGCTACACCTTC. It codes for CASSQVGLGQRYGYTF.

This clone has just one count. This chain joins TRBV15 and TRBJ1-2; a weak D match, TRBD1 (5 bases). Germline loops: CDR1 LNHNV, CDR2 YYDKDF (reference sequence). CDR3 length equals 15 residues. The germline V and J ends were trimmed by 1 base and 7 bases, with 16 bases remaining between them. The CDR3 coding sequence is TGTGCCACCAGCAGAGCGACCGGGACTATCGGTGGCTACACCTTC. This encodes CATSRATGTIGGYTF.

This chain links TRBV5-6 with TRBJ2-2; TRBD1 matches 8 bases. The CDR3 runs 17 residues. Germline CDR1 reads SGHDT; CDR2 reads YYEEEE. With V trimmed by 5 bases and J by 4 bases, 13 bases remained unmatched. In DNA form, the CDR3 reads TGTGCCAGCAGACGTAGGCGTCAGGGGGCAGGCACCGGGGAGCTGTTTTTT. This gives the protein CASRRRRQGAGTGELFF.

The chain carries TRBV30 and TRBJ1-5; D is unclear. CDR1 is GTSNPN and CDR2 is SVGIG in the germline V gene (reference sequence). The CDR3 loop spans 13 amino acids. V was trimmed by 3 bases and J by 4 bases, leaving 10 bases between them. CDR3 sequence: CAWSGQENQPQHF. DNA of the CDR3: TGTGCCTGGAGCGGGCAGGAGAATCAGCCCCAGCATTTT.

This chain links TRBV30 with TRBJ2-1; D is unresolved. The CDR3 spans 11 residues. The ends were cut back, 0 bases at V and 7 bases at J, with 4 bases in the middle. Germline CDR1 GTSNPN, CDR2 SVGIG (reference sequence). The CDR3 loop reads CAWSVSNEQFF. The CDR3 DNA is TGTGCCTGGAGTGTCTCGAATGAGCAGTTCTTC.

The V gene is TRBV6-5, the J gene TRBJ2-2; D is possibly TRBD1 (5 bases). The germline V gene has CDR1 MNHEY and CDR2 SVGAGI. The CDR3 loop spans 15 amino acids. V lost 7 bases and J 4 bases, leaving 16 bases between the germline ends. The CDR3 region has the DNA TGTGCCAGCACCCTAACCGGACAAATCACCGGGGAGCTGTTTTTT. Protein: CASTLTGQITGELFF.

V and J are TRBV29-1 and TRBJ2-2; D gene uncertain. CDR3 length: 13 residues. Deletions cut 4 bases from V and 2 bases from J, with 8 bases between. Germline V CDR1 and CDR2: SQVTM, ANQGSEA. CDR3 in DNA: TGCAGCGTTGCTAACAGCAACACCGGGGAGCTGTTTTTT. It encodes CSVANSNTGELFF.

The J gene is TRBJ1-6, the V gene TRBV19; D gene uncertain. Germline-derived CDR1 and CDR2 are LNHDA and SQIVND (reference sequence). Trimming pared 7 bases from V and 5 bases from J, leaving 15 bases between. The CDR3 totals 15 residues. Here the CDR3 reads CASTPRPKDNSPLHF. In nucleotides, the CDR3 is TGTGCCAGTACCCCCAGGCCAAAGGATAATTCACCCCTCCACTTT.